This T cell receptor (beta chain) was recovered during a study of beta chain features in type 1 diabetes. Background on the study: Age and gender were similar between patients and healthy donors, as were cell yields. In all, around 110,000,000 sorted cells from all samples were analyzed.

This clone occurred a few times. Its matching antigen is unknown. Reverse transcribing all isolated RNA meant expressed TCRB transcripts were sequenced. Measured with immunoSEQ multiplex PCR; TCRdb has only the in-frame clones, and not every one. The sample has 600,000 to 700,000 clones, around 12% seen once; the top ten hold around 0.12%. Germline V lookup: CDR1 SQVTM, CDR2 ANQGSEA. The ends were cut back, 4 bases at V and 4 bases at J, with 7 bases in the middle. This CDR3 spans 11 amino acids. Study outcomes and limitations: Short templates might get an advantage during PCR, and this would be equal in patients and controls. Moderate but significant shortening of TCRB CDR3s was recorded in all four CD4+ subsets from Type 1 diabetes patients. Sampled from patients, naive, central memory and Treg TCRB repertoires appeared more similar than those sampled from healthy donors.

V usage is TRBV29-1 and J usage is TRBJ1-2, with a tentative D call TRBD1 (5 bases). The source is a man aged 25 to 40 with type 1 diabetes. Input material: naive CD4+ T cells from blood. CDR3 protein: CSVGGIYGYTF. Written as DNA, the CDR3 is TGCAGCGTTGGGGGGATCTATGGCTACACCTTC.